Detailed here is one TCR beta chain. These data come from a study of CD8+CD57+ T cells in acquired aplastic anemia. Across the whole study: Sorted CD4+ and CD8+ cells yielded DNA averaging around 3.5 ug.

Patients sequenced had flow cytometry evidence of CD8+CD57+ cell expansion. This CDR3 comprises 14 residues. Germline loops: CDR1 KGHSH, CDR2 LQKENI. Trimming stripped 3 bases from V and 5 bases from J, with 13 bases between. TCR beta VDJ and CDR3 profiling used genomic DNA as template. TCRdb analysed the reads with MiXCR anew, one entry per CDR3 protein. Of some 160,000 distinct CDR3 sequences detected, 40% to 55% appear once; the ten largest clones hold less than 3%. This TCR was sampled from a human donor with aplastic anemia. This chain uses TRBV18 with TRBJ1-1; a weak D match, TRBD1 (6 bases). The sample consisted of sorted CD4+, CD8+, or CD8+CD57+ T cells (not recorded which) from PBMCs. The CDR3 is CASSPGTSGTEAFF. The CDR3 nucleotides are TGTGCCAGCTCACCCGGGACATCGGGGACTGAAGCTTTCTTT.